The 9 T cell receptor beta chains presented below share a single source sample, sequenced in a study of blood T cell repertoires in COVID-19. Assay: immunoSEQ multiplex PCR; the TCRdb copy retains only in-frame clones and omits some. The table has roughly 170,000 clones, roughly 80% seen once. The sample consisted of PBMCs or T cells enriched from blood (not recorded which). The receptors originated from a woman between 50 and 59 years old who had recovered from COVID-19.

The chain links TRBV28 to TRBJ2-3, with TRBD2 identical over 9 bases. The V and J ends lost 8 bases and 2 bases, in that order; junction bases with no gene match: 11. This CDR3 has 16 amino acids. The germline CDR1 and CDR2 sequences are MDHEN and SYDVKM. The CDR3 DNA reads TGTGCCAGCCCCCCACTAGCGGGCAAACACACAGATACGCAGTATTTT. As protein: CASPPLAGKHTDTQYF.

The rearrangement links TRBV7-9 to TRBJ2-6; D remains ambiguous. CDR1 is SEHNR, CDR2 FQNEAQ, per germline (reference sequence). Trimming removed 5 bases at V and 3 bases at J, with 14 bases between. The CDR3 runs to 16 residues. This chain's CDR3 is CASSQFRQIGANVLTF. CDR3 DNA: TGTGCCAGCAGCCAATTTCGCCAGATTGGGGCCAACGTCCTGACTTTC.

J is TRBJ1-2 and V is TRBV12-1. TRBV12-1 is a known pseudogene. This CDR3 is 12 amino acids long. In DNA, the CDR3 is TGTGCCTCCAGGCGGGCAGCTGGGGGCTACACCTTC. Protein: CASRRAAGGYTF.

This clone has more than one count but fewer than ten. The CDR3: CSAQRDYEQYV. For the CDR3, the DNA is TGCAGTGCTCAGAGGGACTACGAGCAGTACGTC. J is TRBJ2-7 and V is TRBV20-1, with D possibly TRBD2 on 5 matching bases. Trimming removed 5 bases from V and 3 bases from J, with 8 bases in between. The CDR3 extends over 11 amino acids. Germline V CDR1 and CDR2: DFQATT, SNEGSKA (reference sequence).

This clone has just a few counts. This chain joins TRBV28 and TRBJ2-7; no definite D call. Germline lookup yields CDR1 MDHEN and CDR2 SYDVKM. V was cut by 5 bases and J by 4 bases, with 12 bases left in between. This CDR3 is built from 13 residues. The CDR3 nucleotides read TGTGCCAGCAGTCCCCCCCAGAGGTACGAGCAGTACGTC. Its protein is CASSPPQRYEQYV.

The genes are TRBV7-9 and TRBJ2-1; TRBD1 aligns across 8 bases. Germline V gene data show CDR1 as SEHNR and CDR2 as FQNEAQ (reference sequence). This CDR3 is 15 amino acids long. V lost 5 bases to trimming and J lost 0 bases; unmatched junction nucleotides: 3. CDR3 region: CASSPGQGSYNEQFF. The DNA for the CDR3 is TGTGCCAGCAGCCCAGGACAGGGCTCCTACAATGAGCAGTTCTTC.

The rearrangement links TRBV13 to TRBJ1-2; a possible D gene is TRBD1 (6 bases). The CDR3 extends over 13 amino acids. The V end was cut by 0 bases, the J end by 6 bases, with 8 bases between. Germline-derived CDR1 and CDR2 are PRHDT and FYEKMQ (reference sequence). CDR3 bases: TGTGCCAGCAGCTTAGGTGGGGGCAATGGCTACACCTTC. Translation: CASSLGGGNGYTF.

In its sample, this clone was seen a few times. The chain links TRBV6-5 to TRBJ1-4, with D possibly TRBD1 on 5 matching bases. CDR3 length: 13 residues. Trimming pared 8 bases from V and 7 bases from J, leaving 14 bases between. CDR1 is MNHEY, CDR2 SVGAGI, per germline. The DNA for the CDR3 is TGTGCCAGCGACGAGCAGGGTGGTGAAAAACTGTTTTTT. This codes for CASDEQGGEKLFF.

The chain combines TRBV11-3 with TRBJ2-3; 9 nucleotides agree with TRBD1. CDR1 is SGHNT, CDR2 YENEEA, per germline. The CDR3 loop spans 15 amino acids. V lost 5 bases and J lost 5; bases outside the gene matches: 8. CDR3 nucleotides: TGTGCCAGCAGCCCCGGGGGACAGGGAAAAGATACGCAGTATTTT. This encodes CASSPGGQGKDTQYF. The variable domain in full, with the rest retrieved from reference TRBV11-3 and TRBJ2-3, is EAGVVQSPRYKIIEKKQPVAFWCNPISGHNTLYWYLQNLGQGPELLIRYENEEAVDDSQLPKDRFSAERLKGVDSTLKIQPAELGDSAVYLCASSPGGQGKDTQYFGPGTRLTVL.